This TCR beta chain is from a study of blood T cell repertoires in COVID-19. This table comes from immunoSEQ multiplex PCR, and its TCRdb copy is limited to in-frame clones, with some not included. The sample contains 150,000 or so clones, around 83% of which appear only once. Germline CDR1 and CDR2: PRHDT and FYEKMQ (reference sequence). This CDR3 has 15 residues. V was trimmed by 5 bases and J by 2 bases, leaving 13 bases between them. Seattle patients were enrolled during active infection and followed longitudinally. The rearrangement joins TRBV13 to TRBJ1-3; D might be TRBD1 (6 bases). Sequencing was done on a sample of peripheral blood. The clonotype comes from a woman aged 45-65 years with COVID-19, enrolled during active disease. Written as DNA, the CDR3 is TGTGCCAGCAGCGCCCCACAGGGAACTGGAAACACCATATATTTT. Its protein is CASSAPQGTGNTIYF.